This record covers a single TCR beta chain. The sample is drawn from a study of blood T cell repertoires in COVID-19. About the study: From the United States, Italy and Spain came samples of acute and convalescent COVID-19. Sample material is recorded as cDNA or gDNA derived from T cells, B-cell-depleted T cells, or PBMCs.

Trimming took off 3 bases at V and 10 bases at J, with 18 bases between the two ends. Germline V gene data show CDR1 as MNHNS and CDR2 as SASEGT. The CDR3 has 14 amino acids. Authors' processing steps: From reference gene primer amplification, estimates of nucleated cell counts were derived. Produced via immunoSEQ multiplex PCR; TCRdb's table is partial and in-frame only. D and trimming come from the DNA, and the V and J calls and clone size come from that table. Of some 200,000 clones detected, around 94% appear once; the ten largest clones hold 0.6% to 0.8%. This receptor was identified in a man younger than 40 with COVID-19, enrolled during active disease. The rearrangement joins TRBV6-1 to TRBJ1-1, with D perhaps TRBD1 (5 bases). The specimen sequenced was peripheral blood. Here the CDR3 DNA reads TGTGCCAGCAGTGACGTCCGGGAGCCTGGGGGAGCTTTCTTT. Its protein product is CASSDVREPGGAFF.